This T cell receptor beta chain derives from a study of shared clonotypes between healthy human individuals. Study-wide results and caveats: Among donors, sharing of clonotypes was expected to be affected by sequencing depth.

Germline CDR1 is MNHNS and CDR2 is SASEGT. V lost 0 bases, J lost 2 bases, and 8 bases lay in between. This CDR3 comprises 14 residues. Authors' methods: ImmunoSEQ yielded junction-only sequences lacking quality scores, so filtering differed. TCRdb keeps only in-frame clones here, not all; method: immunoSEQ multiplex PCR. The V and J calls and the clone size are those of that table, but D and trimming were determined from the DNA. The sample contains more than 450,000 clones, approximately 85% of which appear only once. This clone was counted between two and nine times. What it binds is not known. The chain carries TRBV6-1 and TRBJ2-7; tentative D call: TRBD2 (7 bases). Sequencing input: PBMCs. The source is a woman between 40 and 55 years old in good health. Some clones in this sample may be carry-over from other donors' samples. CDR3 loop: CASSEAGGPYEQYF. Here the CDR3 DNA reads TGTGCCAGCAGTGAAGCGGGGGGGCCCTACGAGCAGTACTTC.